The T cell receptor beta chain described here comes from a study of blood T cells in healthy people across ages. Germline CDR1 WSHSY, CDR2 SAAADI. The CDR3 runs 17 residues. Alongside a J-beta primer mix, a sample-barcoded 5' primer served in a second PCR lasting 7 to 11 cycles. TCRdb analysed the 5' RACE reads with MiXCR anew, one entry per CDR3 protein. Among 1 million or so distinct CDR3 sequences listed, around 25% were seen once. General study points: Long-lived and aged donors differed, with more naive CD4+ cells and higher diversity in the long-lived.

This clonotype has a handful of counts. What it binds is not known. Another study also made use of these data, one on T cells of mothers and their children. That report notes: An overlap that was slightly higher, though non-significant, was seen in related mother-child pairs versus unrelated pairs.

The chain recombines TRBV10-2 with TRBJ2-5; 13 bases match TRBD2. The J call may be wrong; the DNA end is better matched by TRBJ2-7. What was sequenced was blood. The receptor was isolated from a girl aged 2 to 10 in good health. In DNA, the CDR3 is TGCGCCAGCAGTGCTACTAGCGGGGGGGCCAACCTTGACGAGCAGTACTTC. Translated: CASSATSGGANLDEQYF.